Listed here are 24 T cell receptor beta chains from one sample, sequenced in a study of beta chain features in type 1 diabetes. Which antigens these TCRs recognize remains unknown. Reverse transcription of all isolated RNA meant that expressed TCRB transcripts were sequenced. Sequencing used immunoSEQ multiplex PCR; TCRdb keeps in-frame clones, though not all of them. The table has 85,000 to 110,000 clones, 25% to 30% seen once. Study-wide results and limits: All four CD4+ subsets of Type 1 diabetes patients contained TCRB CDR3s that were moderately but significantly shorter.

The sample was central memory CD4+ T cells from blood. These receptors originate from a woman under 30 with type 1 diabetes.

The CDR3 region has the DNA TGTGCCAGCAGTTCTTCCGACACCGGGGAGCTGTTTTTT. As protein: CASSSSDTGELFF. The genes are TRBV27 and TRBJ2-2; the D is unclear. V shed 4 bases and J shed 3 bases, with 6 bases lying between them. The CDR3 sequence is 13 residues long. Germline V gives CDR1 MNHEY, CDR2 SMNVEV (reference sequence).

The chain combines TRBV7-2 with TRBJ2-7; D is unresolved. This CDR3 spans 13 amino acids. The V end lost 1 base, the J end lost 4 bases, and 8 bases lay between the germline ends. Germline-derived CDR1 and CDR2 are SGHTA and FQGNSA. CDR3 DNA sequence: TGTGCCAGCAGCTTAGTTACTGGTTACGAGCAGTACTTC. It translates to CASSLVTGYEQYF. The full variable domain, its missing parts supplied by reference TRBV7-2 and TRBJ2-7, is GAGVSQSPSNKVTEKGKDVELRCDPISGHTALYWYRQSLGQGLEFLIYFQGNSAPDKSGLPSDRFSAERTGGSVSTLTIQRTQQEDSAVYLCASSLVTGYEQYFGPGTRLTVT.

The chain carries TRBV28 and TRBJ2-7, with a weak D call TRBD2 (6 bases). In germline, CDR1 is MDHEN, CDR2 SYDVKM. The CDR3 loop spans 15 amino acids. Trimming stripped 2 bases from V and 0 bases from J, with 11 bases between. CDR3: CASSLRAGTSYEQYF. In DNA form, the CDR3 reads TGTGCCAGCAGTTTAAGGGCGGGGACCTCCTACGAGCAGTACTTC. Together with reference TRBV28 and TRBJ2-7, the CDR3 gives the full variable domain: DVKVTQSSRYLVKRTGEKVFLECVQDMDHENMFWYRQDPGLGLRLIYFSYDVKMKEKGDIPEGYSVSREKKERFSLILESASTNQTSMYLCASSLRAGTSYEQYFGPGTRLTVT.

The chain uses TRBV7-2 and TRBJ2-7, with 12 bases matching TRBD1. Trimming took 5 bases from V and 2 from J; bases not matched to a gene: 10. This CDR3 is 17 amino acids long. Germline assignment: CDR1 SGHTA and CDR2 FQGNSA. In nucleotides, the CDR3 is TGTGCCAGCAGCAGCCGGGACAGGGGGCTCTATGCCTACGAGCAGTACGTC. Its translation: CASSSRDRGLYAYEQYV.

In its sample, this clone was seen a few times. The chain has TRBV5-1 and TRBJ1-4, with D perhaps TRBD1 (6 bases). Germline V lookup: CDR1 SGHRS, CDR2 YFSETQ. There are 15 residues in the CDR3. The V and J ends lost 4 bases and 5 bases respectively, with 15 bases between them. The CDR3 coding sequence is TGCGCCAGCAGCATCCAGGGGCTACAAAATGAAAAACTGTTTTTT. Translating gives CASSIQGLQNEKLFF.

The chain combines TRBV5-1 with TRBJ1-1, with D tentatively TRBD1 (5 bases). The V gene's germline CDR1 is SGHRS and CDR2 YFSETQ. CDR3 length: 15 residues. Trimming removed 0 bases from V and 7 bases from J, with 16 bases in between. This chain's CDR3 is CASSLAEPTVNEAFF. In nucleotides, the CDR3 is TGCGCCAGCAGCTTGGCCGAACCGACAGTTAATGAAGCTTTCTTT.

This clone was observed a single time. The J gene is TRBJ1-6, the V gene TRBV27; D is uncertain. Trimming shortened V by 5 bases and J by 9 bases, and 8 bases separated the two germline ends. This CDR3 comprises 12 residues. Germline CDR1 is MNHEY and CDR2 is SMNVEV (reference sequence). For the CDR3, the DNA is TGTGCCAGCAGTCCATCAGGTTCACCCCTCCACTTT. Residues: CASSPSGSPLHF.

This clone was observed a few times. The chain joins TRBV5-1 to TRBJ2-4; D might be TRBD2 (5 bases). CDR1 is SGHRS and CDR2 is YFSETQ in the germline V gene. V dropped 3 bases and J dropped 7 bases, with 11 bases sitting between them. The CDR3 contains 13 residues. This CDR3 is CASSWLGENIQYF. The CDR3 bases are TGCGCCAGCAGCTGGCTCGGGGAGAACATTCAGTACTTC.

The chain is built from TRBV18 and TRBJ2-5; TRBD1 agrees at 10 bases. CDR1 KGHSH and CDR2 LQKENI come from the germline V gene. The V segment lost 3 bases and the J segment 2 bases; nucleotides outside the gene matches: 3. The CDR3 runs 15 residues. Here the CDR3 DNA reads TGTGCCAGCTCACCGGGGACAGGGGTGCAAGAGACCCAGTACTTC. This gives the protein CASSPGTGVQETQYF.

The rearrangement links TRBV5-1 to TRBJ1-1; 7 nucleotides match TRBD1. J was trimmed by 6 bases and V by 2 bases; bases with no gene match: 7. Germline CDR1 SGHRS, CDR2 YFSETQ. The CDR3 loop spans 14 amino acids. In DNA form, the CDR3 reads TGCGCCAGCAGCTTTAGCACAGGGGTGGCTGAAGCTTTCTTT. Encoded protein: CASSFSTGVAEAFF.

This clone was seen only a few times. This chain links TRBV7-2 with TRBJ2-7; tentative D call: TRBD2 (5 bases). This CDR3 region has 16 residues. Germline values: CDR1 SGHTA, CDR2 FQGNSA. Deletions cut 3 bases from V and 1 base from J, with 16 bases between. CDR3 sequence: CASSFPSYRGSYEQYF. The DNA for the CDR3 is TGTGCCAGCAGCTTTCCCTCCTACCGGGGTTCCTACGAGCAGTACTTC.

CDR3 coding DNA: TGTGCCAGCAGCCGGGAGTTAGTTTATGAGCAGTTCTTC. Its protein product is CASSRELVYEQFF. The gene calls are TRBV27 and TRBJ2-1, with D tentatively TRBD2 (6 bases). From germline, CDR1 is MNHEY and CDR2 SMNVEV (reference sequence). Deletions cut 6 bases from V and 8 bases from J, with 14 bases between. This CDR3 comprises 13 residues.

The chain recombines TRBV29-1 with TRBJ2-3; 9 bases are shared with TRBD2. With 6 bases clipped from V and 0 bases from J, the junction kept 4 bases outside the gene matches. The germline CDR1 and CDR2 sequences are SQVTM and ANQGSEA. The CDR3 has 14 amino acids. Here the CDR3 reads CSVGSGGSTDTQYF. Written as DNA, the CDR3 is TGCAGCGTAGGCAGCGGGGGGAGCACAGATACGCAGTATTTT.

The J gene is TRBJ1-5, the V gene TRBV5-6; D may be TRBD1 (5 bases). The CDR3 runs to 12 residues. CDR1 and CDR2 (germline): SGHDT, YYEEEE. Deletions cut 4 bases from V and 6 bases from J, with 8 bases between. The CDR3 protein is CASSIRGQPQHF. In DNA form, the CDR3 reads TGTGCCAGCAGCATAAGGGGTCAGCCCCAGCATTTT.

The rearrangement uses TRBV6-5 and TRBJ2-5; unclear D gene. The CDR3 is made up of 13 amino acids. Germline CDR1 MNHEY, CDR2 SVGAGI. The V end was cut by 5 bases, the J end by 5 bases, with 12 bases between. The CDR3: CASSTEYGETQYF. DNA for the CDR3: TGTGCCAGCAGTACAGAGTACGGTGAGACCCAGTACTTC.

CDR3 loop: CASSSGQSTDTQYF. The DNA for the CDR3 is TGTGCCAGCAGCTCGGGACAGAGCACAGATACGCAGTATTTT. V is TRBV7-2 and J is TRBJ2-3; 7 bases are shared with TRBD1. The CDR3 length is 14 residues. CDR1 and CDR2 from the germline V gene are SGHTA and FQGNSA. The junction had 1 base not matched to a gene; V was cut back by 4 bases and J by 0 bases.

This clone has just a few counts. V gene TRBV2 combines with J gene TRBJ1-1; D may be TRBD1 (6 bases). Germline CDR1 SNHLY, CDR2 FYNNEI. Trimming took off 1 base at V and 4 bases at J, with 10 bases between the two ends. The CDR3 covers 14 residues. This chain's CDR3 is CASSEVRGGTEAFF. The DNA of the CDR3 is TGTGCCAGCAGTGAAGTAAGGGGGGGCACTGAAGCTTTCTTT.

The table lists this clone with a few counts. This rearrangement joins TRBV7-8 to TRBJ1-5; tentatively, D is TRBD1 (5 bases). Looked up from germline, CDR1 is SGHVS and CDR2 is FQNEAQ. There are 16 residues in the CDR3. Trimming cost V 5 bases and J 7 bases, with 21 bases left between them. CDR3 amino acids: CASSRNMGQGGQPQHF. In DNA form, the CDR3 reads TGTGCCAGCAGCCGAAATATGGGGCAGGGTGGGCAGCCCCAGCATTTT.

The gene calls are TRBV4-2 and TRBJ2-3; 8 bases agree with TRBD2. Germline V gene lookup returns CDR1 LGHNA and CDR2 YNFKEQ. The CDR3 runs to 15 residues. Germline trimming cut 0 bases from V and 5 bases from J; bases unmatched to any gene: 4. The CDR3 here is CASSQEREEVDTQYF. CDR3 nucleotide sequence: TGTGCCAGCAGCCAAGAGCGGGAGGAGGTAGATACGCAGTATTTT.

The V gene is TRBV19, the J gene TRBJ2-7; 9 bases agree with TRBD1. V lost 5 bases and J lost 2; bases outside the gene matches: 7. The CDR3 loop spans 15 amino acids. Per germline, CDR1 LNHDA and CDR2 SQIVND (reference sequence). The CDR3 sequence is CASSPGQGRAYEQYV. In nucleotides, the CDR3 is TGTGCCAGTAGTCCGGGACAGGGTCGTGCCTACGAGCAGTACGTC.

V gene TRBV5-4 combines with J gene TRBJ2-2, with 11 bases matching TRBD2. Germline CDR1 SGHNT, CDR2 YYREEE (reference sequence). The CDR3 extends over 16 amino acids. V lost 4 bases, J lost 4 bases, and 6 bases stayed unmatched. The CDR3, as DNA: TGTGCCAGCAGCCAAGTAGCGGGAGGGTCCACCGGGGAGCTGTTTTTT. Amino acid sequence: CASSQVAGGSTGELFF.

This clone was detected only a few times. The V call is TRBV6-5, the J call TRBJ2-2; 8 nucleotides agree with TRBD2. The CDR3 covers 14 residues. V lost 7 bases and J lost 8; bases outside the gene matches: 9. Germline V gives CDR1 MNHEY, CDR2 SVGAGI. CDR3 DNA sequence: TGTGCCAGCACTATTGGCGGGAGGACGGGGGAGCTGTTTTTT. Amino acids: CASTIGGRTGELFF.

The V call is TRBV7-8, the J call TRBJ1-3; 7 bases map to TRBD1. The germline gives CDR1 SGHVS, CDR2 FQNEAQ. The J segment lost 1 base and the V segment lost 3 bases, leaving 3 bases of the junction unmatched. The CDR3 contains 15 residues. CDR3 DNA sequence: TGTGCCAGCAGCTTCGAGACAGGGTCTGGAAACACCATATATTTT. Protein sequence: CASSFETGSGNTIYF.

V and J are TRBV4-1 and TRBJ2-7; 9 positions agree with TRBD1. Germline V gives CDR1 MGHRA, CDR2 YSYEKL. This CDR3 spans 16 amino acids. The V segment lost 1 base and the J segment 3 bases; nucleotides outside the gene matches: 7. DNA of the CDR3: TGCGCCAGCAGCCAAGCTTGGACAGGGGAAAGCTACGAGCAGTACTTC. It specifies CASSQAWTGESYEQYF.